This entry lists 10 T cell receptor beta chains sequenced from one sample in a study of T cells in localized non-small cell lung cancer. Clones were read by immunoSEQ multiplex PCR, and TCRdb kept only the in-frame ones, dropping some. Found here are some 10,000 clones, around 83% of them singletons; the top ten hold roughly 9.2%. The sequences come from peripheral blood, collected before any cancer treatment. All receptors derive from a male donor older than 55 with stage III lung adenocarcinoma.

The chain uses TRBV5-4 and TRBJ2-7; possibly TRBD1 for D (5 bases). CDR3 length: 13 amino acids. CDR1 and CDR2 (germline): SGHNT, YYREEE (reference sequence). The germline V and J ends were trimmed by 0 bases and 9 bases, with 13 bases remaining between them. CDR3 in amino acids: CASSLGGQAVQYF. For the CDR3, the DNA is TGTGCCAGCAGCTTGGGGGGCCAGGCGGTGCAGTACTTC.

This chain uses TRBV13 with TRBJ1-2, with TRBD1 as a possible D gene (5 bases). The CDR3 has 13 residues. V was pared by 5 bases and J by 7 bases, with 14 bases between. Germline V gene lookup returns CDR1 PRHDT and CDR2 FYEKMQ (reference sequence). CDR3 in DNA: TGTGCCAGCAGCCAAGGGTCAGGGCGTGGCTACACCTTC. Translated: CASSQGSGRGYTF.

The chain links TRBV27 to TRBJ1-2, with 8 nucleotides matching TRBD1. Germline V CDR1 and CDR2: MNHEY, SMNVEV (reference sequence). The CDR3 extends over 15 amino acids. V was clipped by 5 bases and J by 4 bases; unmatched bases: 9. The CDR3: CASSPKPDRVYGYTF. CDR3 nucleotide sequence: TGTGCCAGCAGTCCAAAGCCGGACAGGGTCTATGGCTACACCTTC.

The V and J genes are TRBV27 and TRBJ2-2; TRBD2 agrees at 8 bases. CDR1 is MNHEY and CDR2 is SMNVEV in the germline V gene (reference sequence). V was clipped by 3 bases and J by 4 bases; unmatched bases: 4. The CDR3 loop spans 15 amino acids. The CDR3 nucleotides are TGTGCCAGCAGTTTCAGCGGGGGAATCACCGGGGAGCTGTTTTTT. Residues: CASSFSGGITGELFF.

The V call is TRBV7-9, the J call TRBJ2-3, with 7 positions matching TRBD1. Trimming removed 5 bases from V and 1 base from J; junction bases left unmatched: 3. The germline CDR1 and CDR2 sequences are SEHNR and FQNEAQ (reference sequence). This CDR3 has 14 residues. CDR3 sequence: CASSAGTGTDTQYF. The CDR3 DNA sequence: TGTGCCAGCAGCGCAGGGACAGGCACAGATACGCAGTATTTT.

The CDR3 spells CASSLVVGGGPGNEQFF. CDR3 coding DNA: TGTGCCAGCAGCTTGGTGGTCGGGGGAGGGCCTGGCAATGAGCAGTTCTTC. The V call is TRBV5-6, the J call TRBJ2-1; 7 nucleotides match TRBD2. Trimming took 0 bases from V and 6 from J; bases not matched to a gene: 12. The CDR3 is 17 residues long. CDR1 is SGHDT, CDR2 YYEEEE, per germline.

This clone was seen once. The rearrangement joins TRBV27 to TRBJ1-6; no definite D call. Between the trimmed V and J ends, which lost 3 bases and 8 bases, there was a span of 14 bases. This CDR3 has 15 amino acids. Germline V CDR1 and CDR2: MNHEY, SMNVEV (reference sequence). The CDR3 nucleotides read TGTGCCAGCAGTTTCTTCGGGCCTCGGGATTCACCCCTCCACTTT. It codes for CASSFFGPRDSPLHF.

This chain uses TRBV6-6 with TRBJ2-6; D unresolved. CDR1 is MNHNY, CDR2 SVGAGI, per germline (reference sequence). The CDR3 is made up of 15 amino acids. The V gene lost 2 bases and the J gene lost 2 bases, with 7 bases spanning the gap. CDR3 sequence: CASSYGAAGANVLTF. In DNA, the CDR3 is TGTGCCAGCAGTTACGGAGCAGCTGGGGCCAACGTCCTGACTTTC.

CDR3 nucleotide sequence: TGTGCCAGCAGTTCGCTAGCGGGGTCCAATGAGCAGTTCTTC. It codes for CASSSLAGSNEQFF. The genes are TRBV7-6 and TRBJ2-1, with 9 nucleotides matching TRBD2. With 6 bases clipped from V and 6 bases from J, the junction kept 6 bases outside the gene matches. This CDR3 spans 14 amino acids. Germline CDR1 reads SGHVS; CDR2 reads FNYEAQ. The whole variable domain, remainder taken from reference TRBV7-6 and TRBJ2-1, is GAGVSQSPRYKVTKRGQDVALRCDPISGHVSLYWYRQALGQGPEFLTYFNYEAQQDKSGLPNDRFSAERPEGSISTLTIQRTEQRDSAMYRCASSSLAGSNEQFFGPGTRLTVL.

The V and J genes are TRBV27 and TRBJ2-2; perhaps TRBD2 as D (5 bases). The CDR3 runs to 13 residues. Deletions cut 2 bases from V and 7 bases from J, with 8 bases between. CDR1 MNHEY and CDR2 SMNVEV come from the germline V gene (reference sequence). The CDR3 spells CASSLITSGELFF. In nucleotides, the CDR3 is TGTGCCAGCAGTTTAATAACTAGCGGGGAGCTGTTTTTT.